This record concerns one T cell receptor beta chain sequence. The data derive from a study of T cells in Graves' hyperthyroidism and ophthalmopathy. V lost 0 bases, J lost 5 bases, and 11 bases lay in between. This CDR3 comprises 14 residues. From germline, CDR1 is ENHRY and CDR2 SYGVKD. Using RNA transcripts as the source, TCR beta CDR3 regions were amplified. The HTBI primer set served for first-round RT-PCR of the TCR CDR3. TCRdb recomputed calls from the multiplex PCR reads with MiXCR, one row per CDR3 protein. This table holds about 640,000 distinct CDR3 sequences, roughly 15% found once. Criteria for exclusion of patients were uncontrolled infection, other autoimmune disease, pregnancy or lactation.

Sequencing input: blood. The rearrangement joins TRBV10-3 to TRBJ2-7; a possible D gene is TRBD1 (5 bases). This TCR was sampled from a woman aged 45-60 years with Graves' ophthalmopathy. In DNA form, the CDR3 reads TGTGCCATCAGTGAGTCTATCAGGGTAGACGAGCAGTACTTC. Translated, it gives CAISESIRVDEQYF.